The 28 T cell receptor beta chains below come from one sample, sequenced in a study of response to subunit inactivated influenza vaccine. TCRdb reanalysed the RT-PCR reads using MiXCR and keeps one entry per CDR3 protein. The sample holds 500,000 to 600,000 distinct CDR3 sequences, approximately 12% seen once. This material consisted of PBMCs from blood, taken on the day of vaccination. The receptors here all came from a middle-aged man who received an inactivated influenza vaccine.

Only a few counts were recorded for this clonotype. The chain couples TRBV5-5 to TRBJ2-7; 9 bases match TRBD2. The CDR3 covers 15 residues. The V gene's germline CDR1 is SGHKS and CDR2 YYEKEE (reference sequence). Trimming removed 2 bases from V and 0 bases from J; junction bases left unmatched: 3. The CDR3 sequence: CASSFSGGSSYEQYF. CDR3 DNA sequence: TGTGCCAGCAGCTTTAGCGGGGGTTCCTCCTACGAGCAGTACTTC. The full variable domain, in which reference TRBV5-5 and TRBJ2-7 provide the parts outside the CDR3, is DAGVTQSPTHLIKTRGQQVTLRCSPISGHKSVSWYQQVLGQGPQFIFQYYEKEERGRGNFPDRFSARQFPNYSSELNVNALLLGDSALYLCASSFSGGSSYEQYFGPGTRLTVT.

This clonotype was recorded only once. This chain uses TRBV4-3 with TRBJ2-5, with D perhaps TRBD2 (6 bases). Germline CDR1 reads LGHNA; CDR2 reads YSLEER. V lost 4 bases to trimming and J lost 1 base, with 13 bases between them. The CDR3 extends over 15 amino acids. The CDR3 DNA sequence: TGCGCCAGCAGCCGAAACCTCGGGAGCCAAGAGACCCAGTACTTC. Its translation: CASSRNLGSQETQYF.

This rearrangement joins TRBV6-5 to TRBJ1-6; 9 positions agree with TRBD1. Germline CDR1 is MNHEY and CDR2 is SVGAGI. V was pared by 0 bases and J by 7 bases, with 4 bases of the junction left unmatched. The CDR3 has 16 amino acids. For the CDR3, the DNA is TGTGCCAGCAGTTACTCGACAGGGGGTTGGAATTCACCCCTCCACTTT. This gives the protein CASSYSTGGWNSPLHF.

A few counts support this clonotype. The rearrangement links TRBV5-1 to TRBJ2-5, with 10 nucleotides matching TRBD2. The CDR3 loop spans 16 amino acids. Germline values: CDR1 SGHRS, CDR2 YFSETQ. Losses at the gene ends were 0 bases for V and 5 bases for J; bases not matched to a gene: 7. CDR3 protein: CASSLEVAGGFETQYF. DNA of the CDR3: TGCGCCAGCAGCTTGGAAGTAGCGGGGGGTTTTGAGACCCAGTACTTC.

The gene calls are TRBV7-2 and TRBJ2-1, with a tentative D call TRBD1 (5 bases). The CDR3 is 15 amino acids. Trimming took off 5 bases at V and 4 bases at J, with 15 bases between the two ends. The germline gives CDR1 SGHTA, CDR2 FQGNSA. Here the CDR3 reads CASSHRNTLYNEQFF. CDR3 bases: TGTGCCAGCAGCCACAGGAACACACTTTACAATGAGCAGTTCTTC.

This clonotype was seen at least ten times. The chain is built from TRBV11-2 and TRBJ2-1; D might be TRBD1 (6 bases). The CDR3 is made up of 14 amino acids. Germline loops: CDR1 SGHAT, CDR2 FQNNGV. V was trimmed by 6 bases and J by 8 bases, leaving 17 bases between them. CDR3 region: CASRQGIMRHEQFF. CDR3 DNA: TGTGCCAGCAGGCAGGGGATAATGAGACATGAGCAGTTCTTC.

The V and J genes are TRBV27 and TRBJ1-4, with TRBD1 as a possible D gene (6 bases). Germline V gene data show CDR1 as MNHEY and CDR2 as SMNVEV (reference sequence). Trimming removed 6 bases from V and 5 bases from J, with 16 bases in between. The CDR3 runs to 15 residues. The CDR3 DNA reads TGTGCCAGCAGGGGCTCAGGGGCCCTAAATGAAAAACTGTTTTTT. It yields the protein CASRGSGALNEKLFF.

The chain combines TRBV5-1 with TRBJ2-7; 13 bases fit TRBD2. This CDR3 region has 17 residues. V lost 5 bases to trimming and J lost 4 bases; unmatched junction nucleotides: 12. Germline V CDR1 and CDR2: SGHRS, YFSETQ. CDR3 region: CASRFGTSGAHRYEQYF. The CDR3 nucleotides read TGCGCCAGCAGGTTCGGGACTAGCGGGGCCCATCGATACGAGCAGTACTTC.

V gene TRBV6-2 or TRBV6-3 combines with J gene TRBJ2-5, with D maybe TRBD1 (5 bases). Trimming stripped 7 bases from V and 2 bases from J, with 14 bases between. The CDR3 covers 14 residues. In germline, CDR1 is MNHEY, CDR2 SVGEGT. The CDR3 here is CASNLVPGQETQYF. CDR3 bases: TGTGCCAGCAATCTCGTCCCAGGGCAAGAGACCCAGTACTTC.

In its sample, this clonotype was seen a few times. This chain connects TRBV4-1 to TRBJ2-5; TRBD1 agrees at 10 bases. The CDR3 length is 14 residues. Looked up from germline, CDR1 is MGHRA and CDR2 is YSYEKL. V was pared by 8 bases and J by 6 bases, with 9 bases of the junction left unmatched. The CDR3 DNA follows: TGCGCCAGCGGGACTCCGGGACAGGGGCAGACCCAGTACTTC. Protein sequence: CASGTPGQGQTQYF.

Concerning this clonotype: An end of the junction differs from the germline gene, which may be a read error. The rearrangement links TRBV5-1 to TRBJ1-3; the D gene is possibly TRBD1 (6 bases). The germline V gene encodes CDR1 SGHRS and CDR2 YFSETQ. The CDR3 spans 15 residues. CDR3 residues: CASSLEGGSGNTIYF. CDR3 nucleotides: TGTGCCAGCAGCTTAGAGGGGGGCTCTGGAAACACCATATATTTT. The entire variable domain, with the rest obtained from reference TRBV5-1 and TRBJ1-3, is as follows: KAGVTQTPRYLIKTRGQQVTLSCSPISGHRSVSWYQQTPGQGLQFLFEYFSETQRNKGNFPGRFSGRQFSNSRSEMNVSTLELGDSALYLCASSLEGGSGNTIYFGEGSWLTVV.

This clonotype was picked up one time. The chain has TRBV4-3 and TRBJ2-3; possibly TRBD1 or TRBD2 for D (5 bases each). V was clipped by 5 bases and J by 3 bases, with 18 bases between them. The CDR3 spans 16 residues. CDR1 is LGHNA, CDR2 YSLEER, per germline. CDR3 amino acids: CASSLPGPTRTDTQYF. In nucleotides, the CDR3 is TGCGCCAGCAGCTTGCCGGGACCTACAAGAACAGATACGCAGTATTTT.

V and J are TRBV7-9 and TRBJ2-7; D unresolved. V was shortened by 4 bases and J by 0 bases, with 16 bases between the two germline ends. The V gene's germline CDR1 is SEHNR and CDR2 FQNEAQ (reference sequence). The CDR3 totals 16 residues. The CDR3 region is CASSSTSRPGSYEQYF. The CDR3 DNA follows: TGTGCCAGCAGCTCCACGTCGCGGCCTGGCTCCTACGAGCAGTACTTC.

V gene TRBV12-3 or TRBV12-4 combines with J gene TRBJ2-3; TRBD2 matches 12 bases. The CDR3 has 22 amino acids. With 0 bases clipped from V and 1 base from J, the junction kept 17 bases outside the gene matches. In nucleotides, the CDR3 is TGTGCCAGCAGTTTAGCTGAAACCCCGGACAGACGACTAGCGGGGGGCACAGATACGCAGTATTTT. This encodes CASSLAETPDRRLAGGTDTQYF.

Concerning this clonotype: A far larger clone is a single base away, which makes a read error likely. The chain employs TRBV7-8 and TRBJ2-7; D remains unclear. The germline V and J ends were trimmed by 5 bases and 2 bases, with 4 bases remaining between them. Looked up from germline, CDR1 is SGHVS and CDR2 is FQNEAQ. The CDR3 consists of 11 residues. This CDR3 reads CASSMTYEQYF. In DNA form, the CDR3 reads TGTGCCAGCAGCATGACCTACGAGCAGTACTTC.

This clonotype was observed a handful of times. This chain connects TRBV9 to TRBJ2-6, with D unresolved. The CDR3 contains 15 residues. Germline V gene data show CDR1 as SGDLS and CDR2 as YYNGEE. V shed 3 bases and J shed 4 bases, with 11 bases lying between them. CDR3 coding DNA: TGTGCCAGCAGCGACGAACGGCCGGGGGCCAACGTCCTGACTTTC. This translates into CASSDERPGANVLTF.

This clonotype has ten or more counts. Germline and junction disagree at one end, which may indicate a read error. The gene calls are TRBV12-3 or TRBV12-4 and TRBJ2-1; D might be TRBD1 (6 bases). This CDR3 is built from 13 residues. This CDR3 is CASSPGTYNEQFF. The CDR3, as DNA: TGCGCCAGCAGCCCCGGGACATACAATGAGCAGTTCTTC.

This clonotype was recorded at least ten times. The V and J genes are TRBV7-2 and TRBJ2-2; no firm D call. The CDR3 has 15 amino acids. Trimming left V 5 bases short and J 2 bases short, with 12 bases between. Germline V gene data show CDR1 as SGHTA and CDR2 as FQGNSA. The chain's CDR3 is CASSIDLTNTGELFF. DNA of the CDR3: TGTGCCAGCAGCATAGACCTAACTAACACCGGGGAGCTGTTTTTT.

The J gene is TRBJ1-1, the V gene TRBV20-1, with a tentative D call TRBD1 (5 bases). Trimming stripped 0 bases from V and 6 bases from J, with 20 bases between. The germline gives CDR1 DFQATT, CDR2 SNEGSKA (reference sequence). The CDR3 loop spans 16 amino acids. The CDR3 protein is CSARDARGPELAEAFF. The CDR3 DNA reads as TGCAGTGCTAGAGATGCGCGGGGCCCGGAGTTGGCTGAAGCTTTCTTT.

This chain connects TRBV7-2 to TRBJ2-5; D is uncertain. The CDR3 covers 20 residues. The germline V gene has CDR1 SGHTA and CDR2 FQGNSA. V dropped 0 bases and J dropped 5 bases, with 28 bases sitting between them. The CDR3 bases are TGTGCCAGCAGCTTAGCAAGGGTCAGGTTCCGAATCCCCCGGTGGGAGACCCAGTACTTC. This gives the protein CASSLARVRFRIPRWETQYF.

This clonotype has a count of ten or more. This chain links TRBV7-2 with TRBJ1-2; D perhaps matches TRBD1 (6 bases). Germline V gives CDR1 SGHTA, CDR2 FQGNSA. This CDR3 region has 13 residues. The V end was cut by 3 bases, the J end by 2 bases, with 7 bases between. Written as DNA, the CDR3 is TGTGCCAGCAGCTTCGACAGGAACTATGGCTACACCTTC. Its protein is CASSFDRNYGYTF. The full variable domain, its missing parts supplied by reference TRBV7-2 and TRBJ1-2, is GAGVSQSPSNKVTEKGKDVELRCDPISGHTALYWYRQSLGQGLEFLIYFQGNSAPDKSGLPSDRFSAERTGGSVSTLTIQRTQQEDSAVYLCASSFDRNYGYTFGSGTRLTVV.

The V call is TRBV27, the J call TRBJ2-3, with 9 bases matching TRBD2. The J segment lost 4 bases and the V segment lost 3 bases, leaving 8 bases of the junction unmatched. CDR3 length equals 16 residues. Per germline, CDR1 MNHEY and CDR2 SMNVEV (reference sequence). CDR3 sequence: CASSFLRAGGSDTQYF. CDR3 DNA: TGTGCCAGCAGTTTCCTCCGAGCGGGAGGCTCAGATACGCAGTATTTT.

The chain uses TRBV7-9 and TRBJ2-1; 9 nucleotides align to TRBD2. J lost 6 bases, V lost 4 bases, and 10 bases had no gene match. The CDR3 runs to 16 residues. Germline-derived CDR1 and CDR2 are SEHNR and FQNEAQ (reference sequence). The DNA for the CDR3 is TGTGCCAGCAGCTCCACAGCGGGACTAGCAGGCAATGAGCAGTTCTTC. Protein: CASSSTAGLAGNEQFF.

This clonotype was counted between two and nine times. This rearrangement joins TRBV29-1 to TRBJ2-7, with D unresolved. The V gene lost 0 bases and the J gene lost 6 bases, with 9 bases spanning the gap. This CDR3 has 12 residues. Germline CDR1 SQVTM, CDR2 ANQGSEA. The CDR3 loop reads CSVEDEISEQYF. In nucleotides, the CDR3 is TGCAGCGTTGAAGATGAGATATCCGAGCAGTACTTC.

This clonotype was counted a few times. The V call is TRBV14, the J call TRBJ2-1; D is perhaps TRBD1 (5 bases). CDR3 length: 13 residues. The V end was cut by 2 bases, the J end by 7 bases, with 9 bases between. The germline V gene has CDR1 SGHDN and CDR2 FVKESK. The CDR3 loop reads CASSQQGGNEQFF. For the CDR3, the DNA is TGTGCCAGCAGCCAACAGGGTGGGAATGAGCAGTTCTTC.

The chain recombines TRBV7-2 with TRBJ1-1, with D possibly matching TRBD1 (5 bases). CDR1 is SGHTA and CDR2 is FQGNSA in the germline V gene. V shed 3 bases and J shed 6 bases, with 14 bases lying between them. CDR3 length equals 14 residues. This CDR3 reads CASSFQGGVSEAFF. The CDR3 DNA is TGTGCCAGCAGCTTCCAGGGAGGGGTTTCTGAAGCTTTCTTT.

The rearrangement links TRBV28 to TRBJ2-3; D possibly corresponds to TRBD2 (5 bases). The germline V gene has CDR1 MDHEN and CDR2 SYDVKM. This CDR3 spans 18 amino acids. The ends were cut back, 6 bases at V and 2 bases at J, with 24 bases in the middle. The CDR3 sequence: CASRSPAPRAENTDTQYF. The CDR3 DNA follows: TGTGCCAGCAGATCCCCGGCTCCGAGGGCGGAGAACACAGATACGCAGTATTTT.

This clonotype was recorded at least ten times. V gene TRBV18 combines with J gene TRBJ2-3, with TRBD2 as a possible D gene (5 bases). Trimming left V 1 base short and J 0 bases short, with 5 bases between. CDR3 length: 14 amino acids. Germline CDR1 KGHSH, CDR2 LQKENI. The CDR3 reads CASSPRTSTDTQYF. For the CDR3, the DNA is TGTGCCAGCTCACCACGGACTAGCACAGATACGCAGTATTTT.